These 26 T cell receptor beta chains were all obtained from the same sample, sequenced in a study of cytomegalovirus exposure and HLA in healthy donors. The PCR used 60 Vbeta and 13 Jbeta primers. TCRdb keeps only in-frame clones here, not all; method: immunoSEQ multiplex PCR. The sample holds roughly 300,000 clones, 75% to 90% seen once. The sample taken for sequencing was PBMCs. The receptors were gathered from a man aged 35 to 55 in good health and CMV-seropositive.

The rearrangement uses TRBV4-1 and TRBJ2-2, with 7 nucleotides matching TRBD2. CDR3 length: 17 amino acids. The trim removed 1 base at V and 1 base at J, leaving 6 bases unmatched. Germline V CDR1 and CDR2: MGHRA, YSYEKL. The CDR3 loop reads CASSQGSGPVNTGELFF. Written as DNA, the CDR3 is TGCGCCAGCAGCCAAGGTAGCGGGCCCGTGAACACCGGGGAGCTGTTTTTT.

The chain couples TRBV19 to TRBJ2-1, with TRBD2 identical over 9 bases. With V trimmed by 9 bases and J by 5 bases, 8 bases remained unmatched. The germline V gene encodes CDR1 LNHDA and CDR2 SQIVND (reference sequence). This CDR3 is built from 14 residues. The CDR3 region has the DNA TGTGCCAGCACCATAGCGGGAGCAAACAATGAGCAGTTCTTC. Translated: CASTIAGANNEQFF.

The rearrangement links TRBV6-5 to TRBJ1-1; no firm D call. Germline values: CDR1 MNHEY, CDR2 SVGAGI. There are 13 residues in the CDR3. The ends were cut back, 6 bases at V and 5 bases at J, with 13 bases in the middle. DNA for the CDR3: TGTGCCAGCAGATCCCCAGGCGTAACTGAAGCTTTCTTT. Translating gives CASRSPGVTEAFF.

V gene TRBV2 combines with J gene TRBJ2-2, with 12 bases aligning to TRBD2. V lost 5 bases, J lost 7 bases, and 11 bases stayed unmatched. Germline values: CDR1 SNHLY, CDR2 FYNNEI. The CDR3 length is 17 residues. The CDR3 DNA is TGTGCCAGCAGTCTCTTCCTAGCGGGAGGGCCGGGCGGGGAGCTGTTTTTT. Translation: CASSLFLAGGPGGELFF.

This clone was seen only a few times. The chain employs TRBV30 and TRBJ2-7, with 8 bases that match TRBD2. Trimming cost V 4 bases and J 3 bases; bases outside gene matches: 11. The CDR3 extends over 15 amino acids. Germline V gene lookup returns CDR1 GTSNPN and CDR2 SVGIG (reference sequence). CDR3 in DNA: TGTGCCTGGACTCAGCCGGGACTAGTTCACTACGAGCAGTACTTC. It specifies CAWTQPGLVHYEQYF.

The V gene is TRBV19, the J gene TRBJ2-1; 7 bases agree with TRBD1. The CDR3 covers 14 residues. Germline V CDR1 and CDR2: LNHDA, SQIVND (reference sequence). With V trimmed by 4 bases and J by 1 base, 1 base remained unmatched. This CDR3 is CASSNRGSYNEQFF. The CDR3 region has the DNA TGTGCCAGTAGTAACAGGGGTTCCTACAATGAGCAGTTCTTC.

The chain uses TRBV27 and TRBJ2-7; no firm D call. V lost 2 bases and J 4 bases, leaving 12 bases between the germline ends. CDR1 MNHEY and CDR2 SMNVEV come from the germline V gene (reference sequence). The CDR3 is made up of 14 amino acids. The CDR3 loop is CASSLNGRKYEQYF. CDR3 in DNA: TGTGCCAGCAGTTTAAATGGCAGAAAGTACGAGCAGTACTTC.

This clone was detected only a few times. The CDR3 sequence is CASSRQTVRTNEKLFF. In nucleotides, the CDR3 is TGTGCCAGCAGCCGACAGACAGTCAGAACTAATGAAAAACTGTTTTTT. This rearrangement joins TRBV7-9 to TRBJ1-4; possibly TRBD1 for D (5 bases). The CDR3 runs to 16 residues. Germline loops: CDR1 SEHNR, CDR2 FQNEAQ (reference sequence). V lost 5 bases to trimming and J lost 1 base, with 14 bases between them.

The V and J genes are TRBV5-6 and TRBJ1-2, with D unclear. Trimming took off 3 bases at V and 2 bases at J, with 8 bases between the two ends. Germline V gene data show CDR1 as SGHDT and CDR2 as YYEEEE. The CDR3 spans 13 residues. The CDR3 DNA reads as TGTGCCAGCAGCTGGCAGGAAAACTATGGCTACACCTTC. This translates into CASSWQENYGYTF.

This sequence joins TRBV7-9 and TRBJ2-1, with 7 bases matching TRBD2. Germline V gene data show CDR1 as SEHNR and CDR2 as FQNEAQ (reference sequence). The length of the CDR3 is 13 residues. After removal of 7 bases from V and 11 bases from J, the junction contained 11 bases not matched to a gene. Here the CDR3 reads CASNLGERDQQFF. The CDR3 nucleotides read TGTGCCAGCAACCTCGGGGAGCGGGACCAGCAGTTCTTC.

The chain has TRBV2 and TRBJ1-5; no firm D call. Germline CDR1 is SNHLY and CDR2 is FYNNEI. CDR3 size: 13 residues. The V and J ends lost 0 bases and 4 bases respectively, with 4 bases between them. CDR3 bases: TGTGCCAGCAGTGAAGCCGAGAATCAGCCCCAGCATTTT. It encodes CASSEAENQPQHF.

This chain connects TRBV6-5 to TRBJ2-7; possible D gene TRBD1, 7 bases. In germline, CDR1 is MNHEY, CDR2 SVGAGI. V was cut by 5 bases and J by 4 bases, with 15 bases left in between. The CDR3 is 14 amino acids. This CDR3 is CASSRAGGIYEQYF. The CDR3 DNA follows: TGTGCCAGCAGTAGGGCAGGGGGGATTTACGAGCAGTACTTC.

This chain's CDR3 is CASSLGQGVNYGYTF. As DNA, the CDR3 is TGTGCCAGCAGCTTAGGACAGGGGGTCAACTATGGCTACACCTTC. V usage is TRBV5-4 and J usage is TRBJ1-2, with 10 bases fitting TRBD1. In germline, CDR1 is SGHNT, CDR2 YYREEE (reference sequence). With 2 bases clipped from V and 2 bases from J, the junction kept 3 bases outside the gene matches. CDR3 length: 15 residues.

This chain joins TRBV18 and TRBJ2-1, with TRBD2 identical over 8 bases. CDR3 length equals 16 residues. The junction had 7 bases not matched to a gene; V was cut back by 2 bases and J by 4 bases. Germline values: CDR1 KGHSH, CDR2 LQKENI. CDR3: CASSPTSGRDYNEQFF. CDR3 in DNA: TGTGCCAGCTCACCAACGTCCGGGAGGGATTACAATGAGCAGTTCTTC.

The chain joins TRBV11-2 to TRBJ2-7, with TRBD1 matching 7 bases. CDR3 length: 14 residues. The J segment lost 2 bases and the V segment lost 1 base, leaving 2 bases of the junction unmatched. Germline V gene sequence: CDR1 SGHAT, CDR2 FQNNGV. The CDR3 nucleotides are TGTGCCAGCAGCTTAGGGGACAGCACCTACGAGCAGTACTTC. Translating gives CASSLGDSTYEQYF.

The V gene is TRBV6-1, the J gene TRBJ2-1; 11 positions agree with TRBD2. This CDR3 comprises 16 residues. The V gene end was trimmed by 4 bases and the J gene end by 9 bases; junction bases not matched to a gene: 11. Germline V CDR1 and CDR2: MNHNS, SASEGT. CDR3 protein: CASSVRLAGSLSEQFF. The CDR3 DNA reads TGTGCCAGCAGTGTTCGACTAGCGGGGAGCTTAAGTGAGCAGTTCTTC.

The genes are TRBV5-4 and TRBJ2-3; TRBD2 agrees at 7 bases. V lost 6 bases, J lost 2 bases, and 9 bases stayed unmatched. Germline CDR1 and CDR2: SGHNT and YYREEE (reference sequence). The CDR3 runs to 15 residues. The CDR3 region is CASKEGGSLTDTQYF. CDR3 nucleotide sequence: TGTGCCAGCAAGGAGGGCGGGAGCCTCACAGATACGCAGTATTTT.

This clone turned up a few times. The V and J genes are TRBV7-2 and TRBJ1-2; 7 bases are a match to TRBD1. The junction had 7 bases not matched to a gene; V was cut back by 5 bases and J by 1 base. CDR3 size: 15 residues. The V gene's germline CDR1 is SGHTA and CDR2 FQGNSA. The CDR3 DNA is TGTGCCAGCAGCGTTAGGGACAGCTTTAACTATGGCTACACCTTC. Its translation is CASSVRDSFNYGYTF.

This clone was seen a single time. V is TRBV7-2 and J is TRBJ1-5; D perhaps matches TRBD1 (6 bases). Germline CDR1 and CDR2: SGHTA and FQGNSA. The length of the CDR3 is 15 residues. V was pared by 5 bases and J by 2 bases, with 13 bases between. As DNA, the CDR3 is TGTGCCAGCAGCCCGCGGACAGCTGGCAATCAGCCCCAGCATTTT. It specifies CASSPRTAGNQPQHF.

This clone appeared a single time. The chain is built from TRBV13 and TRBJ2-3, with D possibly matching TRBD2 (6 bases). With 5 bases removed from V and 0 bases from J, the gap between germline ends came to 18 bases. Germline V gene data show CDR1 as PRHDT and CDR2 as FYEKMQ (reference sequence). The CDR3 covers 17 residues. The DNA of the CDR3 is TGTGCCAGCAGCCTTCCCCGGGGGTACGCTAGCACAGATACGCAGTATTTT. It codes for CASSLPRGYASTDTQYF.

The chain couples TRBV19 to TRBJ2-5; perhaps TRBD2 as D (6 bases). This CDR3 is 11 amino acids long. Between the trimmed V and J ends, which lost 10 bases and 5 bases, there was a span of 11 bases. Germline assignment: CDR1 LNHDA and CDR2 SQIVND (reference sequence). In nucleotides, the CDR3 is TGTGCCACTGCGGGGATCGAGACCCAGTACTTC. Residues: CATAGIETQYF.

The chain has TRBV6-5 and TRBJ1-5; D remains unclear. Trimming shortened V by 0 bases and J by 6 bases, and 6 bases separated the two germline ends. Germline V lookup: CDR1 MNHEY, CDR2 SVGAGI. The CDR3 has 13 amino acids. CDR3 DNA: TGTGCCAGCAGTTACTCTGCGGGTCAGCCCCAGCATTTT. Translation gives CASSYSAGQPQHF.

This clone was detected only a few times. J is TRBJ1-1 and V is TRBV29-1; perhaps TRBD1 as D (5 bases). The length of the CDR3 is 10 residues. Trimming cost V 6 bases and J 10 bases, with 12 bases left between them. From germline, CDR1 is SQVTM and CDR2 ANQGSEA. CDR3 nucleotide sequence: TGCAGCGTGGGGGAGGGGAGAGCTTTCTTT. Translated, it gives CSVGEGRAFF.

The rearrangement uses TRBV5-1 and TRBJ1-5; TRBD1 is a possible D gene (6 bases). The V and J ends lost 4 bases and 3 bases respectively, with 11 bases between them. Germline-derived CDR1 and CDR2 are SGHRS and YFSETQ. The CDR3 contains 14 residues. The CDR3 reads CASSGGGPNQPQHF. The CDR3 DNA is TGCGCCAGCAGCGGCGGGGGCCCCAATCAGCCCCAGCATTTT. Drawing the rest from reference TRBV5-1 and TRBJ1-5, the complete variable domain is KAGVTQTPRYLIKTRGQQVTLSCSPISGHRSVSWYQQTPGQGLQFLFEYFSETQRNKGNFPGRFSGRQFSNSRSEMNVSTLELGDSALYLCASSGGGPNQPQHFGDGTRLSIL.

V usage is TRBV5-1 and J usage is TRBJ1-2; 9 bases fit TRBD1. The V and J ends lost 3 bases and 4 bases, in that order; junction bases with no gene match: 4. Germline CDR1 is SGHRS and CDR2 is YFSETQ. The CDR3 contains 14 residues. DNA for the CDR3: TGCGCCAGCAGCTCCGGGACAGGGCCCTATGGCTACACCTTC. Translated: CASSSGTGPYGYTF.

This clone was seen a single time. This chain connects TRBV7-3 to TRBJ2-3; possibly TRBD1 for D (5 bases). The CDR3 sequence is 13 residues long. CDR1 is SGHTA, CDR2 FQGTGA, per germline. Trimming shortened V by 2 bases and J by 4 bases, and 7 bases separated the two germline ends. CDR3 sequence: CASSLLGADTQYF. As DNA, the CDR3 is TGTGCCAGCAGCTTACTAGGGGCAGATACGCAGTATTTT.